Presented here are 11 T cell receptor beta chains from one specimen sequenced in a study of Graves' ophthalmopathy and Graves' hyperthyroidism. Investigators amplified TCR beta CDR3 regions from RNA transcripts. Following a first-round RT-PCR that used HTBI primers, a second-round multiplex PCR was carried out. TCRdb re-analysed the multiplex PCR reads in MiXCR, keeping a single row per CDR3 protein. The sample lists over a million distinct CDR3 sequences; 36% were seen once. The specimen was peripheral blood or thyroid tissue (not recorded which). Receptor source: an adult man with Graves' hyperthyroidism.

This clonotype was detected many times. This chain connects TRBV10-3 to TRBJ1-5, with TRBD1 as a possible D gene (5 bases). The ends were cut back, 3 bases at V and 0 bases at J, with 9 bases in the middle. Germline values: CDR1 ENHRY, CDR2 SYGVKD. The CDR3 loop spans 15 amino acids. The CDR3, as DNA: TGTGCCATCAGTGATGGGGGGTCTAGCAATCAGCCCCAGCATTTT. Amino acid sequence: CAISDGGSSNQPQHF.

This clonotype occurred many times. The rearrangement links TRBV7-8 to TRBJ1-5; possible D gene TRBD1, 6 bases. Trimming shortened V by 3 bases and J by 7 bases, and 10 bases separated the two germline ends. The CDR3 loop spans 13 amino acids. Germline V CDR1 and CDR2: SGHVS, FQNEAQ. CDR3 DNA sequence: TGTGCCAGCAGCTTGTACAGGGTACAGCCCCAGCATTTT. Residues: CASSLYRVQPQHF.

This clonotype was counted only a few times. At one end the junction does not follow the germline gene, possibly because of a read error. The V gene is TRBV10-3, the J gene TRBJ2-7; 7 bases line up with TRBD2. The germline V gene has CDR1 ENHRY and CDR2 SYGVKD. CDR3 length equals 15 residues. The CDR3 DNA follows: TGTGCCATCAGACCGGGACCGGGACTATCCTCCGAGCAGTACTTC. It encodes CAIRPGPGLSSEQYF.

This chain uses TRBV12-3 or TRBV12-4 with TRBJ1-5; tentatively, D is TRBD1 (5 bases). Trimming cost V 6 bases and J 7 bases, with 16 bases left between them. CDR3 length: 14 residues. In nucleotides, the CDR3 is TGTGCCAGCAGCTCCTCCCGGGGCGAACAGCCCCAGCATTTT. Its protein is CASSSSRGEQPQHF.

The chain joins TRBV19 to TRBJ1-1; D perhaps matches TRBD1 (5 bases). The CDR3 spans 14 residues. Trimming pared 3 bases from V and 4 bases from J, leaving 12 bases between. Germline CDR1 LNHDA, CDR2 SQIVND (reference sequence). The CDR3, as DNA: TGTGCCAGTAGTATCAGGGCACGGAGCACTGAAGCTTTCTTT. Its protein is CASSIRARSTEAFF.

The CDR3 loop is CASSFRGQGEAFF. The CDR3 nucleotides are TGTGCCAGCAGTTTTCGGGGGCAGGGGGAGGCTTTCTTT. The chain couples TRBV12-3 or TRBV12-4 to TRBJ1-1, with TRBD1 matching over 7 bases. The CDR3 runs to 13 residues. The V and J ends lost 3 bases and 11 bases, in that order; junction bases with no gene match: 9.

This clonotype was detected ten times or more. This chain connects TRBV9 to TRBJ2-7; D is undetermined. The CDR3 totals 13 residues. Germline lookup yields CDR1 SGDLS and CDR2 YYNGEE. V was shortened by 0 bases and J by 3 bases, with 7 bases between the two germline ends. The CDR3 sequence: CASSVGLFYEQYF. The CDR3 region has the DNA TGTGCCAGCAGCGTAGGGTTGTTCTACGAGCAGTACTTC.

Ten or more counts support this clonotype. The chain employs TRBV10-3 and TRBJ2-5; a possible D gene is TRBD1 (6 bases). Trimming took 7 bases from V and 4 from J, leaving 13 bases between them. From germline, CDR1 is ENHRY and CDR2 SYGVKD. The CDR3 totals 13 residues. The CDR3 DNA is TGTGCCATCAACCACAGGGTTGGAGAGACCCAGTACTTC. Translation: CAINHRVGETQYF.

This clonotype was counted only a few times. The chain recombines TRBV25-1 with TRBJ2-5, with 7 bases lining up with TRBD1. The J segment lost 2 bases and the V segment lost 1 base, leaving 13 bases of the junction unmatched. CDR1 and CDR2 from the germline V gene are MGHDK and SYGVNS. The CDR3 consists of 18 residues. This CDR3 reads CASSELRRDRLGQETQYF. The CDR3 DNA follows: TGTGCCAGCAGTGAATTACGCCGGGACAGACTGGGGCAAGAGACCCAGTACTTC.

The table lists this clonotype with many counts. V and J are TRBV5-6 and TRBJ1-5; D is perhaps TRBD1 (6 bases). Germline CDR1 and CDR2: SGHDT and YYEEEE. Trimming pared 0 bases from V and 0 bases from J, leaving 13 bases between. The CDR3 loop spans 17 amino acids. CDR3 in DNA: TGTGCCAGCAGCTTGGCGGGGACACCTGATAGCAATCAGCCCCAGCATTTT. This encodes CASSLAGTPDSNQPQHF.

Details on this clonotype: The junction shows a germline mismatch at one end, possibly a read error. The CDR3 bases are TGCGCCGGCAGCCAGGCCCAGGTCGGGGCTAGCGACGAGCAGTACTTC. As protein: CAGSQAQVGASDEQYF. This sequence joins TRBV4-3 and TRBJ2-7, with TRBD2 as a possible D gene (6 bases). CDR1 is LGHNA, CDR2 YSLEER, per germline. CDR3 length equals 16 residues.